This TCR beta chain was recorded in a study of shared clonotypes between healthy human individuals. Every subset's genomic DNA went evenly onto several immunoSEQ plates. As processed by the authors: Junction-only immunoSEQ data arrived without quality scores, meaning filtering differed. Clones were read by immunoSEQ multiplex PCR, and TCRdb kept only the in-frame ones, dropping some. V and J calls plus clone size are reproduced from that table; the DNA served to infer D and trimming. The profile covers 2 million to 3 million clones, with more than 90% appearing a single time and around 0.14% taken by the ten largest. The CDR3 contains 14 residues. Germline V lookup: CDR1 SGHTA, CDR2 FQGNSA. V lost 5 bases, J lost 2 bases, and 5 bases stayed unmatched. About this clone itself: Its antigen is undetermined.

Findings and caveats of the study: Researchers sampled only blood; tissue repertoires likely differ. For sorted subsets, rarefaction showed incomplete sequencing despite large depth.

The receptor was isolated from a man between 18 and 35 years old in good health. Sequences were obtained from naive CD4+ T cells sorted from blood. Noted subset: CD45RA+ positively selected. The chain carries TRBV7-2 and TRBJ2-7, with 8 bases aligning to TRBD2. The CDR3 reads CASSVSGITYEQYF. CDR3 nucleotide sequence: TGTGCCAGCAGCGTTAGCGGGATCACCTACGAGCAGTACTTC.